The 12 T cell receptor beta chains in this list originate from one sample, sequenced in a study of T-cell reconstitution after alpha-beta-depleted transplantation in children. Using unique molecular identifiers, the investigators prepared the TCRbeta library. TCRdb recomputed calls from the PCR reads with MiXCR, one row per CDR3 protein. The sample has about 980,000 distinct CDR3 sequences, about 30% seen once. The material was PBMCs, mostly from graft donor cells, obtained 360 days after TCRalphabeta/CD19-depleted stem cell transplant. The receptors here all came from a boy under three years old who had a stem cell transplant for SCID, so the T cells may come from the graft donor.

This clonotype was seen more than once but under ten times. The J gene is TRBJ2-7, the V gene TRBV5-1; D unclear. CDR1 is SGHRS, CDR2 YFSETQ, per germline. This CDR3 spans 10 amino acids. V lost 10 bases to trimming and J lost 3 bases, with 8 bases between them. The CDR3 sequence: CADSGYEQYF. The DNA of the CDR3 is TGCGCCGACTCGGGCTACGAGCAGTACTTC.

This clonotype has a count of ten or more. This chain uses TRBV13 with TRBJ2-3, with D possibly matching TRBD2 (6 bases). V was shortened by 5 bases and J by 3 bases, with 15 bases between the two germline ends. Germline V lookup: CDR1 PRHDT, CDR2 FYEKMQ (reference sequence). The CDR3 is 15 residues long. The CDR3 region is CASSLRDSLTDTQYF. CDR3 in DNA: TGTGCCAGCAGCCTACGGGACTCCTTAACAGATACGCAGTATTTT. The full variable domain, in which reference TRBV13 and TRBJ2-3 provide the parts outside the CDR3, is AAGVIQSPRHLIKEKRETATLKCYPIPRHDTVYWYQQGPGQDPQFLISFYEKMQSDKGSIPDRFSAQQFSDYHSELNMSSLELGDSALYFCASSLRDSLTDTQYFGPGTRLTVL.

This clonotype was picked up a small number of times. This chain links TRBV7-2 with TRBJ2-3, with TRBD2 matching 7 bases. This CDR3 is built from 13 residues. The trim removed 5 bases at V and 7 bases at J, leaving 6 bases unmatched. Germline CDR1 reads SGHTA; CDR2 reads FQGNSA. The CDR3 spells CASSARTRYTQYF. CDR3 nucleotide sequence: TGTGCCAGCAGCGCAAGGACTAGGTATACGCAGTATTTT.

The CDR3 nucleotides read TGTGCCAGCAGCTTAAGGCGACAGGGGGCCACCGCAGATACGCAGTATTTT. Protein sequence: CASSLRRQGATADTQYF. The chain has TRBV7-3 and TRBJ2-3, with 10 bases matching TRBD1. Germline V CDR1 and CDR2: SGHTA, FQGTGA. The CDR3 spans 17 residues. The trim removed 1 base at V and 4 bases at J, leaving 8 bases unmatched.

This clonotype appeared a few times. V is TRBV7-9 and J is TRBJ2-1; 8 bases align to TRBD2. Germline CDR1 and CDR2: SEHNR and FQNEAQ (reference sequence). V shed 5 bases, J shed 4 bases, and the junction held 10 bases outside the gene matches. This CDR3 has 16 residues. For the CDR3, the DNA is TGTGCCAGCAGCCGCCGCACGACTAGCGCTTACAATGAGCAGTTCTTC. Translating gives CASSRRTTSAYNEQFF.

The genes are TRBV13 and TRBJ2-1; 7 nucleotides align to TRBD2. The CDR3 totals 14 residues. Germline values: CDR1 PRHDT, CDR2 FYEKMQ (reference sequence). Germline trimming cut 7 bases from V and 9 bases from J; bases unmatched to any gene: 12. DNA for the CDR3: TGTGCCAGCACCCGGCGGGACTACGCAACTGAGCAGTTCTTC. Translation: CASTRRDYATEQFF.

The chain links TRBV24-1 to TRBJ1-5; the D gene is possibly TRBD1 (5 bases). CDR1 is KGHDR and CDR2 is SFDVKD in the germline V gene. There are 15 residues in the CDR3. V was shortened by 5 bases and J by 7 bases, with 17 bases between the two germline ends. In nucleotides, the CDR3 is TGTGCCACCAGTGCCGCCAGTCAAACAGGACAGCCCCAGCATTTT. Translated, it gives CATSAASQTGQPQHF.

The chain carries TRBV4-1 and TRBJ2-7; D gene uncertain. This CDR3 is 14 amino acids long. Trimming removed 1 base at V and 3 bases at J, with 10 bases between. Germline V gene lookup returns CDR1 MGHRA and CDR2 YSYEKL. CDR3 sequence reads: CASSQGLIDYEQYF. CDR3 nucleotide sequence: TGCGCCAGCAGCCAAGGCCTCATAGACTACGAGCAGTACTTC.

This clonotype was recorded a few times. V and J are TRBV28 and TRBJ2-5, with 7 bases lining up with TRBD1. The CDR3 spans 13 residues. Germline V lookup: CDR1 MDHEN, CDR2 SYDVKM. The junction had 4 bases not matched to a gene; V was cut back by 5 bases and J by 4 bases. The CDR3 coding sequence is TGTGCCAGCAGTGACAGGGTTAGAGAGACCCAGTACTTC. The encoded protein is CASSDRVRETQYF.

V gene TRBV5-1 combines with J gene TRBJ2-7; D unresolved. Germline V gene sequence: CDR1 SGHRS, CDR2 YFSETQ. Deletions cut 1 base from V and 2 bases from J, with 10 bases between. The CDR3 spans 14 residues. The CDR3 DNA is TGCGCCAGCAGCTTGCGTCTAGAAACCTACGAGCAGTACTTC. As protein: CASSLRLETYEQYF.

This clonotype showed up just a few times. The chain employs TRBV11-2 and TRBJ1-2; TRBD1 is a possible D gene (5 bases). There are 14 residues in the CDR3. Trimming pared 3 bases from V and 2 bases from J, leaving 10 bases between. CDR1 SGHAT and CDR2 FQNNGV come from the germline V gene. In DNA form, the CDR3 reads TGTGCCAGCAGCTTCACGACAGAGAACTATGGCTACACCTTC. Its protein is CASSFTTENYGYTF.

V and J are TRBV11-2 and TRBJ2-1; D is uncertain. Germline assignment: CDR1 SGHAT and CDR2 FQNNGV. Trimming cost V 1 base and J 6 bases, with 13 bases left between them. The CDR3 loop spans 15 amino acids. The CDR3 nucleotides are TGTGCCAGCAGCTTAGTTGGGCCGGTCATCAATGAGCAGTTCTTC. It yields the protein CASSLVGPVINEQFF.